Below, 9 T cell receptor beta chains from the same sample are listed, as sequenced in a study of early T cells in non-severe SARS-CoV-2 infection. TCRdb reprocessed the 5' RACE reads with MiXCR, giving one entry per CDR3 protein. Of approximately 52,000 distinct CDR3 sequences in the sample, over 7.5% were seen once. Specimen: whole blood. The receptors were gathered from an adult who was a healthcare worker with PCR-confirmed SARS-CoV-2 infection or an uninfected control (not recorded which).

The V gene is TRBV12-3 or TRBV12-4, the J gene TRBJ2-1; 12 bases are shared with TRBD2. The CDR3 has 16 residues. V trimming: 8 bases; J trimming: 5 bases; junction bases outside the gene matches: 10. The CDR3 nucleotides are TGTGCCAGCCGACCAACAGGACTAGCGGGAAACAATGAGCAGTTCTTC. Translation gives CASRPTGLAGNNEQFF.

This clonotype was counted ten times or more. The rearrangement uses TRBV19 and TRBJ2-2; no reliable D call. CDR1 is LNHDA and CDR2 is SQIVND in the germline V gene (reference sequence). Trimming took 1 base from V and 6 from J, leaving 0 bases between them. The CDR3 loop spans 11 amino acids. This CDR3 reads CASSIAGELFF. In DNA form, the CDR3 reads TGTGCCAGTAGTATAGCCGGGGAGCTGTTTTTT.

The table lists this clonotype with a few counts. The chain uses TRBV5-1 and TRBJ2-7; D is perhaps TRBD1 (5 bases). This CDR3 region has 14 residues. V was shortened by 5 bases and J by 1 base, with 13 bases between the two germline ends. CDR1 is SGHRS, CDR2 YFSETQ, per germline. The DNA for the CDR3 is TGCGCCAGCAGAGGGGCCTCTCCGTCCTACGAGCAGTACTTC. Its translation is CASRGASPSYEQYF.

The table lists this clonotype with a few counts. V is TRBV25-1 and J is TRBJ2-5; 14 positions match TRBD2. The CDR3 totals 16 residues. J lost 5 bases, V lost 5 bases, and 7 bases had no gene match. The germline gives CDR1 MGHDK, CDR2 SYGVNS. The CDR3 is CASSKTSGRALETQYF. In nucleotides, the CDR3 is TGTGCCAGCAGTAAGACTAGCGGGAGGGCCTTGGAGACCCAGTACTTC.

This chain joins TRBV12-3 or TRBV12-4 and TRBJ2-7; D not resolved. Trimming removed 6 bases from V and 0 bases from J, with 9 bases in between. The CDR3 is made up of 13 amino acids. In DNA, the CDR3 is TGTGCCAGCAGCGACGCCTACTCCTACGAGCAGTACTTC. Protein: CASSDAYSYEQYF.

This clonotype was counted only a few times. The rearrangement uses TRBV6-6 and TRBJ2-5, with 9 positions matching TRBD1. CDR1 MNHNY and CDR2 SVGAGI come from the germline V gene (reference sequence). This CDR3 is 16 amino acids long. V shed 5 bases, J shed 6 bases, and the junction held 13 bases outside the gene matches. The CDR3: CASSTADRGHWQTQYF. CDR3 nucleotides: TGTGCCAGCAGTACCGCGGACAGGGGCCATTGGCAGACCCAGTACTTC.

V gene TRBV28 combines with J gene TRBJ1-6; the D is unclear. Germline V gives CDR1 MDHEN, CDR2 SYDVKM. Trimming left V 5 bases short and J 7 bases short, with 18 bases between. The CDR3 spans 16 residues. The CDR3 spells CASSPRIGRMNSPLHF. DNA of the CDR3: TGTGCCAGCAGTCCCAGGATAGGAAGGATGAATTCACCCCTCCACTTT. Variable domain in full (rest from reference TRBV28 and TRBJ1-6): DVKVTQSSRYLVKRTGEKVFLECVQDMDHENMFWYRQDPGLGLRLIYFSYDVKMKEKGDIPEGYSVSREKKERFSLILESASTNQTSMYLCASSPRIGRMNSPLHFGNGTRLTVT.

The chain couples TRBV28 to TRBJ1-2, with a weak D call TRBD1 (6 bases). The V gene lost 9 bases and the J gene lost 5 bases, with 13 bases spanning the gap. Germline-derived CDR1 and CDR2 are MDHEN and SYDVKM. The length of the CDR3 is 12 residues. The CDR3 spells CASQITGYGYTF. CDR3 DNA sequence: TGTGCCAGTCAGATTACAGGGTATGGCTACACCTTC.

In its sample, this clonotype was seen many times. This CDR3 is CASSSGTENTEAFF. The DNA for the CDR3 is TGTGCCAGCAGCTCCGGGACAGAGAACACTGAAGCTTTCTTT. V usage is TRBV7-9 and J usage is TRBJ1-1, with 7 bases lining up with TRBD1. The trim removed 4 bases at V and 1 base at J, leaving 3 bases unmatched. CDR3 size: 14 residues. Per the germline V gene, CDR1 is SEHNR and CDR2 is FQNEAQ (reference sequence).